The entry below gives a single T cell receptor (beta chain) sequence along with its context. What it binds is not known. The DNA ends 3 residues before the CDR3 does, and the rest of the CDR3 is filled in from the germline J gene. This CDR3 has 15 residues. After removal of 2 bases from V and 2 bases from J, the junction contained 6 bases not matched to a gene. Germline loops: CDR1 DFQATT, CDR2 SNEGSKA (reference sequence). This record comes from a study of T cells in women clearing cervical HPV infection. Study context: Donors had HPV16-related CIN3 or worse; 2 had invasive cancer. For cases, blood was sampled a median about 140 days after lesion detection, interquartile range roughly 90 to 230 days. Study observations and caveats: CIN3+ cases had significantly higher TCR richness than controls; evenness did not differ.

The table came from immunoSEQ multiplex PCR; TCRdb's copy has only in-frame clones and leaves some out. The listing records 25,000 to 35,000 clones. This TCR was recovered from a woman between 18 and 70 years old with a cervical HPV16 infection that either progressed to CIN3+ or cleared (not recorded which). The chain uses TRBV20-1 and TRBJ2-3; 8 nucleotides align to TRBD1. Source material: blood buffy coat. CDR3 DNA (partial): TGCAGTGCTAGAACCGGGACAGGTCCCACAGATACG. This encodes CSARTGTGPTDT. The entire CDR3 protein is CSARTGTGPTDTQYF.